A single sample is the source of the 4 T cell receptor beta chains below, sequenced in a study of blood T cell repertoires in COVID-19. The table came from immunoSEQ multiplex PCR; TCRdb's copy has only in-frame clones and leaves some out. The data show 250,000 to 350,000 clones, roughly 90% seen once. Specimen: peripheral blood. The source of these receptors is a woman aged 25 to 45 with COVID-19, enrolled during active disease.

This clone was seen once. One junction end does not reproduce the germline sequence, and a read error may be involved. The V call is TRBV7-7, the J call TRBJ2-1, with D possibly being TRBD2 (6 bases). The CDR3 consists of 15 residues. CDR1 SSHAT and CDR2 FNYEAQ come from the germline V gene (reference sequence). The CDR3: CASSDISSDSGEQFF. In nucleotides, the CDR3 is TGTGCTAGCAGCGACATCTCTAGCGATTCCGGTGAGCAGTTCTTC.

This chain connects TRBV2 to TRBJ2-3, with D perhaps TRBD1 (6 bases). This CDR3 region has 15 residues. V gave up 0 bases and J gave up 4 bases, with 11 bases separating them. Per germline, CDR1 SNHLY and CDR2 FYNNEI. The CDR3 reads CASSEAGQTSDTQYF. The CDR3 coding sequence is TGTGCCAGCAGTGAAGCAGGACAGACATCAGATACGCAGTATTTT.

The chain has TRBV10-3 and TRBJ2-4; D is perhaps TRBD2 (5 bases). Per germline, CDR1 ENHRY and CDR2 SYGVKD. V gave up 8 bases and J gave up 7 bases, with 15 bases separating them. The CDR3 is made up of 13 amino acids. The CDR3 bases are TGTGCCATCGCGAAACTAGAGGACAACATTCAGTACTTC. It encodes CAIAKLEDNIQYF.

This clone has a single count. J is TRBJ2-6 and V is TRBV18, with unresolved D. Trimming took 1 base from V and 0 from J, leaving 4 bases between them. This CDR3 has 15 amino acids. Germline V gene data show CDR1 as KGHSH and CDR2 as LQKENI. The CDR3 region is CASSPLSSGANVLTF. In DNA, the CDR3 is TGTGCCAGCTCACCACTCTCCTCTGGGGCCAACGTCCTGACTTTC.